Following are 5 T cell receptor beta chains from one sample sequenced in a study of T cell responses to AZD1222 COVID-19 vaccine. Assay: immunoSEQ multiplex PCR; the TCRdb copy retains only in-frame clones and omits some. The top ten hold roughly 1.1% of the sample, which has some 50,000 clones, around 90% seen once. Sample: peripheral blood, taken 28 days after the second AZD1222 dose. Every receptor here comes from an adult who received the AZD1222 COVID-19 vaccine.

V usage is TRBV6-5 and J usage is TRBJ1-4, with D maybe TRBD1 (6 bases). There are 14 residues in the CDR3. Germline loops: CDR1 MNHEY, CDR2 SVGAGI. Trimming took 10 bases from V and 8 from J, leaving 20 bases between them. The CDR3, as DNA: TGTGCCATGAGTTGGGCACAGGGTGGAGAAAAACTGTTTTTT. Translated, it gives CAMSWAQGGEKLFF.

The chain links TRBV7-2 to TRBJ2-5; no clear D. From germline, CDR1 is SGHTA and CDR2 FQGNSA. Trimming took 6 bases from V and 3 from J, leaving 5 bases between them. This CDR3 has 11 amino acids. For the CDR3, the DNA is TGTGCCAGCAGTATTAAAGAGACCCAGTACTTC. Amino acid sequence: CASSIKETQYF. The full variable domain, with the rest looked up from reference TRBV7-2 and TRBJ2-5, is GAGVSQSPSNKVTEKGKDVELRCDPISGHTALYWYRQSLGQGLEFLIYFQGNSAPDKSGLPSDRFSAERTGGSVSTLTIQRTQQEDSAVYLCASSIKETQYFGPGTRLLVL.

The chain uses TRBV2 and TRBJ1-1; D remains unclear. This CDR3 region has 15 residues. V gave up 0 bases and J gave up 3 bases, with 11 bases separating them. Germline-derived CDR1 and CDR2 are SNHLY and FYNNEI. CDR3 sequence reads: CASSEARGLDTEAFF. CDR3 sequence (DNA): TGTGCCAGCAGTGAAGCGCGTGGGTTGGACACTGAAGCTTTCTTT.

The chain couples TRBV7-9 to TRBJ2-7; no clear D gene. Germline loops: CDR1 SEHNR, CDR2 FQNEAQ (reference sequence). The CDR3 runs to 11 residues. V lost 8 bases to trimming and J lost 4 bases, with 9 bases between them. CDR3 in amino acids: CASSRLYEQYF. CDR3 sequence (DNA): TGTGCCAGCTCCCGCCTTTACGAGCAGTACTTC.

Here the CDR3 DNA reads TGTGCCACCAGTGAGACAGGGGGCTTGACTGAAGCTTTCTTT. This encodes CATSETGGLTEAFF. This chain uses TRBV24-1 with TRBJ1-1; the match to TRBD1 covers 10 bases. Germline trimming cut 4 bases from V and 5 bases from J; bases unmatched to any gene: 3. Germline V gene lookup returns CDR1 KGHDR and CDR2 SFDVKD. The CDR3 consists of 14 residues.